This T cell receptor beta chain was captured by sequencing in a study of blood T cell repertoires in COVID-19. Study-level information: COVID-19 samples, acute and convalescent, were from the United States, Italy and Spain.

Data came from immunoSEQ multiplex PCR; TCRdb stores just in-frame clones and leaves some out. The data contain hundreds of thousands of clones, about 80% of them seen just once; the ten biggest clones take up approximately 9.1%. This clone was counted a few times. Germline CDR1 reads MNHEY; CDR2 reads SVGAGI. Trimming removed 2 bases from V and 7 bases from J; junction bases left unmatched: 7. The CDR3 length is 16 residues. The sample comprised peripheral blood. The sequence derives from an elderly man with acute or convalescent COVID-19. The gene calls are TRBV6-5 and TRBJ1-6; 8 bases map to TRBD1. The CDR3 nucleotides are TGTGCCAGCAGTTACGGGACAGGCCGAACCAATTCACCCCTCCACTTT. Translated, it gives CASSYGTGRTNSPLHF.